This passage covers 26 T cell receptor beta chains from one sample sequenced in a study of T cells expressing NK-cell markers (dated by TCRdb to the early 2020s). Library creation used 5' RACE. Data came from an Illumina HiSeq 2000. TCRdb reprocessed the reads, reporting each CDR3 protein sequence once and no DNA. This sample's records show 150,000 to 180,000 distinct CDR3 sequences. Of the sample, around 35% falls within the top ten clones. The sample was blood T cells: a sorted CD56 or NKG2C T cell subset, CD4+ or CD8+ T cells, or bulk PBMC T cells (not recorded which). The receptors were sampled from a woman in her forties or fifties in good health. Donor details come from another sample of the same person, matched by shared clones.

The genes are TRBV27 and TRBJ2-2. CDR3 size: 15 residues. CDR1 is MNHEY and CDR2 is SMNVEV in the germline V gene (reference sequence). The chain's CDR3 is CASYGRSLNTGELFF.

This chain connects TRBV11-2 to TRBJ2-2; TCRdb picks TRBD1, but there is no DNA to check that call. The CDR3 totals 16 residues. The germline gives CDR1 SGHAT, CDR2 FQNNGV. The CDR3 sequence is CASSPGTGMNTGELFF.

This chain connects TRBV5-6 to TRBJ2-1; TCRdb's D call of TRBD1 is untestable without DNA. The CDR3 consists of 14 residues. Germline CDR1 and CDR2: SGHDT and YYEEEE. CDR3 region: CASSLGPGHNEQFF. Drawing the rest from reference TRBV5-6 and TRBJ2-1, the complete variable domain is DAGVTQSPTHLIKTRGQQVTLRCSPKSGHDTVSWYQQALGQGPQFIFQYYEEEERQRGNFPDRFSGHQFPNYSSELNVNALLLGDSALYLCASSLGPGHNEQFFGPGTRLTVL.

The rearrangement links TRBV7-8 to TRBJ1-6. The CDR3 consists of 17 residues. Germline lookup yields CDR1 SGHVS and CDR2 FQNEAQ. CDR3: CASSPPPESSYNSPLHF.

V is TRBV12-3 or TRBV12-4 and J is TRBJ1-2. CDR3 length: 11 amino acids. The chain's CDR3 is CASSDLYGYTF.

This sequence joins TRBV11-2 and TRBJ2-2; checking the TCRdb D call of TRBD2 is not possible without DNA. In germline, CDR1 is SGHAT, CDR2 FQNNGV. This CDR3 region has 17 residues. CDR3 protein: CASSPRGLAGVTGELFF.

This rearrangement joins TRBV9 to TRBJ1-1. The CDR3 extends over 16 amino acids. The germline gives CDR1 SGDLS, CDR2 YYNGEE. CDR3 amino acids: CASSVEPQWRDTEAFF.

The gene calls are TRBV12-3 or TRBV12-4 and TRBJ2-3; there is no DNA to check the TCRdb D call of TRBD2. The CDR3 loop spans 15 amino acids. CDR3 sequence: CASSLALAGVDTQYF.

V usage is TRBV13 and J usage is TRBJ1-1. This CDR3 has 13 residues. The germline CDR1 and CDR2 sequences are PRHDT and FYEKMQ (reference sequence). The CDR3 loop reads CASNYGSNTEAFF.

The CDR3 spells CASSLAVGAGNEQFF. V gene TRBV7-8 combines with J gene TRBJ2-1; TCRdb picks TRBD2, but there is no DNA to check that call. The length of the CDR3 is 15 residues. The germline V gene encodes CDR1 SGHVS and CDR2 FQNEAQ.

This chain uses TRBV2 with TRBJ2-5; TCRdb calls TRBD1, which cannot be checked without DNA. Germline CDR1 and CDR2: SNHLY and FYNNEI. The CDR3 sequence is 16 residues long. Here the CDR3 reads CASSEAFETVQETQYF.

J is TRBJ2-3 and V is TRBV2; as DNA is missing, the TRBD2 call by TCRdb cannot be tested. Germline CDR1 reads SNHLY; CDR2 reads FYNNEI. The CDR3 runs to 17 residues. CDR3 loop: CASSGPDVASSTDTQYF.

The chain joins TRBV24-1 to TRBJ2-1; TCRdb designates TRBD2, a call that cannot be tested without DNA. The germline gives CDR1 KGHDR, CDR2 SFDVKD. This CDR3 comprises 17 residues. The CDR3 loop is CATSDLPGTDTYNEQFF.

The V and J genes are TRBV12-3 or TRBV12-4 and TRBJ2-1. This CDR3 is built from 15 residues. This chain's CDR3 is CASSQGEFSYNEQFF.

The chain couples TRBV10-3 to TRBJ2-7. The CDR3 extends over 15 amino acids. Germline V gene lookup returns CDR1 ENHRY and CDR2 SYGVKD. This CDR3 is CAISDPTGTLYEQYF.

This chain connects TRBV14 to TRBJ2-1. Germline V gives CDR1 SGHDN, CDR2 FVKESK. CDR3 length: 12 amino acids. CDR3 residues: CASSQKFSEQFF.

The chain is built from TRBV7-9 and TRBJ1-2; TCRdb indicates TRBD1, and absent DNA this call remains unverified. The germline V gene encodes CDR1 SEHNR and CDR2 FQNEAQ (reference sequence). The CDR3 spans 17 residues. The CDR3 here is CASSASGSQGSNYGYTF.

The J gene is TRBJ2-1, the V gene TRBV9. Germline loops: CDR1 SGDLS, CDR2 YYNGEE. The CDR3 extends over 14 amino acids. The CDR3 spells CASSVASGTNEQFF.

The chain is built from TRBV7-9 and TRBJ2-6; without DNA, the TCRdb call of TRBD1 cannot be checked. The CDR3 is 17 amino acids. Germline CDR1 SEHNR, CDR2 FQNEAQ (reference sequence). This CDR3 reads CASSDDRVNSGANVLTF.

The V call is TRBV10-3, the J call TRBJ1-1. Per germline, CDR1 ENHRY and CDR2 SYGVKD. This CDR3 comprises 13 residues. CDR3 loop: CAISESKGDWAFF.

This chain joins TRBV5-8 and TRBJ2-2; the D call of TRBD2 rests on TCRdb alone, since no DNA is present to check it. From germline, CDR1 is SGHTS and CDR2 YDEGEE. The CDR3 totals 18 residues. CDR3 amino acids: CASSPDSSGIINTGELFF.

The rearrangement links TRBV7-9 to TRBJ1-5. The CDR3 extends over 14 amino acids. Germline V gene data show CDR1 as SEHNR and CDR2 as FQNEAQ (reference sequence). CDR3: CASSSREGNQPQHF.

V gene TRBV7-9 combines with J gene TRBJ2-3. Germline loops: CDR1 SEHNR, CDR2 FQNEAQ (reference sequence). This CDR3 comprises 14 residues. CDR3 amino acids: CASSTGGGTDTQYF.

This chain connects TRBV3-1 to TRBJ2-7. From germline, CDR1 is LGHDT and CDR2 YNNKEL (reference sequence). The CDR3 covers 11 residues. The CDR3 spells CASSKNYEQYF.

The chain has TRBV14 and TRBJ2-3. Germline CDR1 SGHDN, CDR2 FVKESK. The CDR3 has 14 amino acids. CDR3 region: CASSQEAQIDTQYF.

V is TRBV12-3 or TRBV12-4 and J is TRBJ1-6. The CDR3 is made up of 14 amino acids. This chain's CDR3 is CASTANDQNSPLHF.